Listed here are 24 T cell receptor beta chains from one sample, sequenced in a study of blood T cell repertoires in COVID-19 (TCRdb year 2020). Libraries were prepared through the immunoSEQ multiplex PCR assay. The clones in this table, taken by TCRdb from immuneACCESS, are in-frame only. Not every clone is retained; where verified, under half of the shortfall comes from an unresolved V gene, and the cause of the rest is unknown. Recorded for this sample are around 250,000 clones; over 75% of them occurred a single time. The ten largest account for approximately 3.4% of the sample. Sequenced input: PBMCs or T cells enriched from blood (not recorded which). The receptors originated from a middle-aged woman who had been exposed to COVID-19.

This chain links TRBV4-3 with TRBJ1-1; D is unclear. The CDR3 consists of 13 residues. Germline loops: CDR1 LGHNA, CDR2 YSLEER. V was shortened by 2 bases and J by 0 bases, with 4 bases between the two germline ends. The CDR3 here is CASSQIVNTEAFF. The CDR3 bases are TGCGCCAGCAGCCAAATAGTGAACACTGAAGCTTTCTTT.

This clone was recorded only once. V gene TRBV7-6 combines with J gene TRBJ2-1; D might be TRBD2 (7 bases). Trimming removed 8 bases from V and 6 bases from J, with 14 bases in between. The CDR3 has 13 residues. CDR1 and CDR2 from the germline V gene are SGHVS and FNYEAQ. The CDR3 region is CASRGGGRNEQFF. The CDR3 DNA follows: TGTGCCAGCCGTGGGGGGGGCCGCAATGAGCAGTTCTTC.

The CDR3 spells CASSYPQRGLGSDTQYF. For the CDR3, the DNA is TGTGCCAGCAGTTACCCGCAGCGGGGGTTAGGATCAGATACGCAGTATTTT. V gene TRBV6-2 or TRBV6-3 combines with J gene TRBJ2-3; 8 bases map to TRBD2. CDR3 length: 17 amino acids. Germline-derived CDR1 and CDR2 are MNHEY and SVGEGT. The V and J ends lost 2 bases and 4 bases, in that order; junction bases with no gene match: 11.

The rearrangement links TRBV4-3 to TRBJ2-5; TRBD1 might be the D (6 bases). Germline CDR1 reads LGHNA; CDR2 reads YSLEER. Trimming removed 4 bases from V and 5 bases from J, with 8 bases in between. The CDR3 has 12 amino acids. CDR3 sequence (DNA): TGCGCCAGCAGCCCGAGGGGGGAGACCCAGTACTTC. Protein sequence: CASSPRGETQYF.

The genes are TRBV7-9 and TRBJ1-1, with TRBD1 matching over 8 bases. J gave up 6 bases and V 5 bases, and 2 bases lay outside the gene matches. Germline CDR1 SEHNR, CDR2 FQNEAQ (reference sequence). The CDR3 totals 12 residues. CDR3 coding DNA: TGTGCCAGCAGCGAACAGGGGGCTGAAGCTTTCTTT. Translated: CASSEQGAEAFF. Full variable domain (rest looked up from reference TRBV7-9 and TRBJ1-1): DTGVSQNPRHKITKRGQNVTFRCDPISEHNRLYWYRQTLGQGPEFLTYFQNEAQLEKSRLLSDRFSAERPKGSFSTLEIQRTEQGDSAMYLCASSEQGAEAFFGQGTRLTVV.

V is TRBV7-6 and J is TRBJ2-7, with unresolved D. The CDR3 is 13 residues long. Germline values: CDR1 SGHVS, CDR2 FNYEAQ. V lost 5 bases, J lost 3 bases, and 11 bases lay in between. This chain's CDR3 is CASSPGEDYEQYV. CDR3 in DNA: TGTGCCAGCAGCCCTGGTGAGGACTACGAGCAGTACGTC.

The chain couples TRBV20-1 to TRBJ1-2, with 7 bases identical to TRBD1. CDR1 and CDR2 from the germline V gene are DFQATT and SNEGSKA (reference sequence). CDR3 length equals 12 residues. J gave up 5 bases and V 3 bases, and 3 bases lay outside the gene matches. CDR3 sequence: CSASNRGYGYTF. CDR3 DNA: TGCAGTGCTAGTAACAGGGGATATGGCTACACCTTC.

The chain has TRBV2 and TRBJ2-1; 7 bases are shared with TRBD2. The CDR3 has 13 residues. Germline V gene sequence: CDR1 SNHLY, CDR2 FYNNEI. The V gene end was trimmed by 7 bases and the J gene end by 8 bases; junction bases not matched to a gene: 8. Here the CDR3 reads CASTRELTDEQFF. The CDR3 bases are TGTGCCAGCACGCGGGAGTTAACGGATGAGCAGTTCTTC.

To note about this clone: An end of the junction does not agree with germline; a read error may underlie this. This chain uses TRBV30 with TRBJ2-7; tentative D call: TRBD1 (5 bases). The CDR3 is 13 amino acids. CDR1 is GTSNPN and CDR2 is SVGIG in the germline V gene (reference sequence). The CDR3: CAWRRTRPNSIRF. CDR3 DNA: TGTGCCTGGAGGCGGACAAGGCCAAACTCAATTCGATTC.

J is TRBJ2-3 and V is TRBV6-6, with 10 positions matching TRBD2. The CDR3 is 17 residues long. The V and J ends lost 5 bases and 6 bases, in that order; junction bases with no gene match: 14. Looked up from germline, CDR1 is MNHNY and CDR2 is SVGAGI (reference sequence). Written as DNA, the CDR3 is TGTGCCAGCAGTCGTCGGCATAGCGGGAGGAGAGTTGATACGCAGTATTTT. Encoded protein: CASSRRHSGRRVDTQYF.

The V call is TRBV5-4, the J call TRBJ2-5, with D tentatively TRBD2 (7 bases). CDR1 SGHNT and CDR2 YYREEE come from the germline V gene (reference sequence). V was cut by 2 bases and J by 2 bases, with 16 bases left in between. CDR3 length: 16 amino acids. CDR3 nucleotide sequence: TGTGCCAGCAGCTTTAATTGGGGGGGCAGGCAAGAGACCCAGTACTTC. Translated: CASSFNWGGRQETQYF.

Of note for this clone: Since a much larger clone is just one base distant, this may be a read error. The identical CDR3 is also encoded by other nucleotide sequences in the sample. The chain recombines TRBV18 with TRBJ2-2; 7 nucleotides agree with TRBD2. This CDR3 region has 14 residues. From germline, CDR1 is KGHSH and CDR2 LQKENI. V trimming: 1 base; J trimming: 5 bases; junction bases outside the gene matches: 1. CDR3 nucleotides: TGTGCCAGCTCACCACGGCGGGGGACCGGGGAGCTGTTTTTT. Its translation is CASSPRRGTGELFF.

The table lists this clone with many counts. The chain joins TRBV7-9 to TRBJ2-6; no clear D. Looked up from germline, CDR1 is SEHNR and CDR2 is FQNEAQ (reference sequence). Trimming left V 1 base short and J 0 bases short, with 4 bases between. This CDR3 contains 15 residues. The CDR3 DNA sequence: TGTGCCAGCAGCTTAGATAGCTCTGGGGCCAACGTCCTGACTTTC. This gives the protein CASSLDSSGANVLTF.

V is TRBV3-1 (or the pseudogene TRBV3-2) and J is TRBJ2-7; D possibly corresponds to TRBD1 (5 bases). The V end was cut by 1 base, the J end by 2 bases, with 12 bases between. The CDR3 is 15 amino acids. Germline V gene lookup returns CDR1 LGHDT and CDR2 YNNKEL (reference sequence). CDR3 sequence: CASSQGPGITYEQYF. The CDR3, as DNA: TGTGCCAGCAGCCAAGGTCCAGGGATTACCTACGAGCAGTACTTC.

This CDR3 is CSVGLTGANQPQHF. The CDR3 DNA reads TGCAGCGTTGGCTTGACAGGGGCAAATCAGCCCCAGCATTTT. This rearrangement joins TRBV29-1 to TRBJ1-5; 8 nucleotides align to TRBD1. CDR3 length equals 14 residues. Looked up from germline, CDR1 is SQVTM and CDR2 is ANQGSEA. Losses at the gene ends were 4 bases for V and 4 bases for J; bases not matched to a gene: 6.

This chain connects TRBV28 to TRBJ1-2; TRBD1 matches 11 bases. The V gene's germline CDR1 is MDHEN and CDR2 SYDVKM. CDR3 length equals 12 residues. Trimming took 10 bases from V and 8 from J; bases not matched to a gene: 6. This chain's CDR3 is CATRTGGKGYTF. The CDR3 DNA sequence: TGTGCCACCAGGACAGGGGGCAAAGGCTACACCTTC.

The chain is built from TRBV4-1 and TRBJ2-3; 7 bases align to TRBD1. Germline V lookup: CDR1 MGHRA, CDR2 YSYEKL. V shed 1 base, J shed 3 bases, and the junction held 1 base outside the gene matches. The CDR3 runs to 14 residues. In DNA, the CDR3 is TGCGCCAGCAGCCAAGGGGACAGTACAGATACGCAGTATTTT. The encoded protein is CASSQGDSTDTQYF.

The rearrangement joins TRBV12-3 or TRBV12-4 to TRBJ2-3; a possible D gene is TRBD1 (6 bases). The V gene lost 5 bases and the J gene lost 4 bases, with 7 bases spanning the gap. There are 12 residues in the CDR3. The CDR3 DNA is TGTGCCAGCAGTCAGGGGTCAGATACGCAGTATTTT. It specifies CASSQGSDTQYF.

The chain uses TRBV6-5 and TRBJ1-2, with 11 bases matching TRBD1. The V segment lost 4 bases and the J segment 7 bases; nucleotides outside the gene matches: 5. This CDR3 has 14 amino acids. The germline gives CDR1 MNHEY, CDR2 SVGAGI. The CDR3 loop is CASSWTGGLSGYTF. As DNA, the CDR3 is TGTGCCAGCAGTTGGACAGGGGGCCTAAGTGGCTACACCTTC.

This rearrangement joins TRBV3-1 (or the pseudogene TRBV3-2) to TRBJ2-3, with TRBD2 matching 7 bases. The V gene end was trimmed by 1 base and the J gene end by 5 bases; junction bases not matched to a gene: 6. Germline CDR1 and CDR2: LGHDT and YNNKEL (reference sequence). The CDR3 length is 15 residues. CDR3 sequence: CASSQGPGGEDTQYF. The CDR3 DNA reads as TGTGCCAGCAGCCAAGGGCCTGGGGGGGAAGATACGCAGTATTTT.

V usage is TRBV29-1 and J usage is TRBJ1-1; 7 positions match TRBD1. Germline V lookup: CDR1 SQVTM, CDR2 ANQGSEA. This CDR3 region has 13 residues. The J segment lost 7 bases and the V segment lost 5 bases, leaving 10 bases of the junction unmatched. This chain's CDR3 is CSVRGQVRFEAFF. DNA for the CDR3: TGCAGCGTTAGAGGACAGGTTCGGTTTGAAGCTTTCTTT.

V gene TRBV18 combines with J gene TRBJ1-1; the match to TRBD1 covers 9 bases. There are 17 residues in the CDR3. V trimming: 1 base; J trimming: 0 bases; junction bases outside the gene matches: 6. Germline CDR1 is KGHSH and CDR2 is LQKENI. CDR3 DNA: TGTGCCAGCTCACCACTTTCGGGACAGGGATTGAACACTGAAGCTTTCTTT. Protein product: CASSPLSGQGLNTEAFF.

The rearrangement links TRBV13 to TRBJ2-2, with TRBD2 matching 11 bases. V lost 6 bases to trimming and J lost 4 bases; unmatched junction nucleotides: 7. The germline CDR1 and CDR2 sequences are PRHDT and FYEKMQ (reference sequence). CDR3 length: 16 residues. The CDR3 DNA reads as TGTGCCAGCAGGAAAACTAGCGGGAGTATCACCGGGGAGCTGTTTTTT. This translates into CASRKTSGSITGELFF. The full variable domain, in which reference TRBV13 and TRBJ2-2 provide the parts outside the CDR3, is AAGVIQSPRHLIKEKRETATLKCYPIPRHDTVYWYQQGPGQDPQFLISFYEKMQSDKGSIPDRFSAQQFSDYHSELNMSSLELGDSALYFCASRKTSGSITGELFFGEGSRLTVL.

This chain uses TRBV24-1 with TRBJ1-2; D remains ambiguous. V was cut by 2 bases and J by 8 bases, with 11 bases left in between. Germline V lookup: CDR1 KGHDR, CDR2 SFDVKD. CDR3 size: 13 residues. The CDR3 DNA is TGTGCCACCAGTGATTCGTACACGGGGGGCTACACCTTC. Protein sequence: CATSDSYTGGYTF.